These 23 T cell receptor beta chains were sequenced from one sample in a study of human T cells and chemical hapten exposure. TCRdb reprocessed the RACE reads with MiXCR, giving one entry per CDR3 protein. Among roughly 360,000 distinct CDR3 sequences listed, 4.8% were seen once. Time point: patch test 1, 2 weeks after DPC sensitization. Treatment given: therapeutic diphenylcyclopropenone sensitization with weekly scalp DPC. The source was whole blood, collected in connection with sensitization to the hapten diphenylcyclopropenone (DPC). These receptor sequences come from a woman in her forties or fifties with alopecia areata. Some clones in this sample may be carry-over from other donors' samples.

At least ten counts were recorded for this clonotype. DNA of the CDR3: TGTGCCAGCAGCTTAGACCCGGTGCTAGCGGGAGTCGAGCAGTACTTC. Its protein is CASSLDPVLAGVEQYF. The chain employs TRBV7-2 and TRBJ2-7; 10 bases align to TRBD2. V shed 1 base, J shed 6 bases, and the junction held 9 bases outside the gene matches. Looked up from germline, CDR1 is SGHTA and CDR2 is FQGNSA. CDR3 length: 16 residues. Full variable domain (missing parts from reference TRBV7-2 and TRBJ2-7): GAGVSQSPSNKVTEKGKDVELRCDPISGHTALYWYRQSLGQGLEFLIYFQGNSAPDKSGLPSDRFSAERTGGSVSTLTIQRTQQEDSAVYLCASSLDPVLAGVEQYFGPGTRLTVT.

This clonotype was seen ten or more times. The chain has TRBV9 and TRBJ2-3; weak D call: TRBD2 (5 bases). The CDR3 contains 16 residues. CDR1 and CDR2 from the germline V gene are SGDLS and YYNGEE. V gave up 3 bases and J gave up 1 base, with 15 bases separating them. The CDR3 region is CASSADPGGGTDTQYF. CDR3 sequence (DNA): TGTGCCAGCAGCGCAGACCCCGGAGGCGGCACAGATACGCAGTATTTT.

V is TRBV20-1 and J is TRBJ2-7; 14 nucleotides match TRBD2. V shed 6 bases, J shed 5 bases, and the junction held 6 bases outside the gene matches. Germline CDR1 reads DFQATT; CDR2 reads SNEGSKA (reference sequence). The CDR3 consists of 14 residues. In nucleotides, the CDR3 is TGCAGTGCAGTGGGACTAGCGGGAGTCAACGAGCAGTACTTC. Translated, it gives CSAVGLAGVNEQYF.

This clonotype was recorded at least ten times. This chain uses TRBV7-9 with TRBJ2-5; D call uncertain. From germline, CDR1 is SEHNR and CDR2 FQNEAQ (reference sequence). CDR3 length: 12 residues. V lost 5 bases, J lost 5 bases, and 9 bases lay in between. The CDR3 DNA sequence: TGTGCCAGCAGCCCCAGTCCCGAGACCCAGTACTTC. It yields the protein CASSPSPETQYF.

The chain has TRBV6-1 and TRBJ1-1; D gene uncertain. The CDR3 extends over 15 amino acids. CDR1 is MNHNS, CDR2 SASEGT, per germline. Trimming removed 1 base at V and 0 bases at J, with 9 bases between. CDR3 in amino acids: CASSEGRDVNTEAFF. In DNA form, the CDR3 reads TGTGCCAGCAGTGAAGGTCGCGACGTGAACACTGAAGCTTTCTTT.

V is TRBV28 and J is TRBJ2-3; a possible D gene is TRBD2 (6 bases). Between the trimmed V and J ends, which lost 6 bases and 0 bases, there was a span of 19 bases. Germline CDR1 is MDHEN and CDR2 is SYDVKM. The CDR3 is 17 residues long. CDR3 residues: CASRPGLRRGSTDTQYF. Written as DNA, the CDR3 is TGTGCCAGCAGACCGGGACTCCGGAGAGGGAGCACAGATACGCAGTATTTT. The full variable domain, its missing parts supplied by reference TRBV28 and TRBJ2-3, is DVKVTQSSRYLVKRTGEKVFLECVQDMDHENMFWYRQDPGLGLRLIYFSYDVKMKEKGDIPEGYSVSREKKERFSLILESASTNQTSMYLCASRPGLRRGSTDTQYFGPGTRLTVL.

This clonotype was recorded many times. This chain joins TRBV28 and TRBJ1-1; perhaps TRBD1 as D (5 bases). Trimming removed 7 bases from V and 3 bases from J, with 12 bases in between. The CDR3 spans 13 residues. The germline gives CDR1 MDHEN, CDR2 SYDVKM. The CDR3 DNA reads TGTGCCAGCACCGGGGGGTCCCACACTGAAGCTTTCTTT. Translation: CASTGGSHTEAFF.

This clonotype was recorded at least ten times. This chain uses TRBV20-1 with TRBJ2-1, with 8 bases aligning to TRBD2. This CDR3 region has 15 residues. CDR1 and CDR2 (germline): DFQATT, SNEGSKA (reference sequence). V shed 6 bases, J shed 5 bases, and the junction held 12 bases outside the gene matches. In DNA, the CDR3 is TGCAGTGCGGTTGGAGGGACTAGGAGGCACAATGAGCAGTTCTTC. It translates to CSAVGGTRRHNEQFF.

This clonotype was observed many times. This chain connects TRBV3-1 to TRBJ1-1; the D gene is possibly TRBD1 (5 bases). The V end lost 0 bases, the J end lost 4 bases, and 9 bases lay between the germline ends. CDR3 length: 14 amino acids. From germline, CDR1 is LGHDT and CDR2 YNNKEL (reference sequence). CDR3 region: CASSQDGGGTEAFF. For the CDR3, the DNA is TGTGCCAGCAGCCAAGATGGGGGAGGCACTGAAGCTTTCTTT.

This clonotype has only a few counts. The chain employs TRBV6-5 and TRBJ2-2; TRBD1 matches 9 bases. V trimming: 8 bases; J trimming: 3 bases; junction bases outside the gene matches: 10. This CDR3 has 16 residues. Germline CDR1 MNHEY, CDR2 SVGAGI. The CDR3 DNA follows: TGTGCCAGCTCGTCCCGGGACAGGGCGTACACCGGGGAGCTGTTTTTT. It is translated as CASSSRDRAYTGELFF.

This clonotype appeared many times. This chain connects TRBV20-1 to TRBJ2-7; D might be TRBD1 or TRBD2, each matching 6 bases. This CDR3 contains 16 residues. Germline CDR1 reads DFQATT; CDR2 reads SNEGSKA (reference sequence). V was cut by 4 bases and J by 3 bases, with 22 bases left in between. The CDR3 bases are TGCAGTGCTAACCGGGGGCGGGGAGCGTCGAACTACGAGCAGTACTTC. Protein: CSANRGRGASNYEQYF.

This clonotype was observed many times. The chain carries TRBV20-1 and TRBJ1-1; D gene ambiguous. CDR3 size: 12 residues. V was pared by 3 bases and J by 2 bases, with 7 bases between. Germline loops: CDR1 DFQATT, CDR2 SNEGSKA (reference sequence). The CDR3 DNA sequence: TGCAGTGCTAGTTCAGTTAACACTGAAGCTTTCTTT. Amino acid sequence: CSASSVNTEAFF.

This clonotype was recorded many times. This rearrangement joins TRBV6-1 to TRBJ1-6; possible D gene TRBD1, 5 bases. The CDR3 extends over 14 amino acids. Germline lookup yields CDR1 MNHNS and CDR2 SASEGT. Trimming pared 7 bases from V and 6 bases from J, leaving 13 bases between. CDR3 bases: TGTGCCAGCACCAACAGGCTTTCTAATTCACCCCTCCACTTT. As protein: CASTNRLSNSPLHF.

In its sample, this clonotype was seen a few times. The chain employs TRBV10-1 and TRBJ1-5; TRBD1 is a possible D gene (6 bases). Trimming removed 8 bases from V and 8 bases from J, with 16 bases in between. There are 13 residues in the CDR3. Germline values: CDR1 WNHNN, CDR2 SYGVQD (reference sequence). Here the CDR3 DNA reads TGCGCCAGCCCAGGGGAGGACCCGGAGCCCCAGCATTTT. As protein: CASPGEDPEPQHF.

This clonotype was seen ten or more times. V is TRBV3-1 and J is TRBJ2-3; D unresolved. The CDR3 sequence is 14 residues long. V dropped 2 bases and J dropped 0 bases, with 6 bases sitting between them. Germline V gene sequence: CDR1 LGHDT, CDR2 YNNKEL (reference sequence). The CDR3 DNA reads TGTGCCAGCAGCCAATATAGCAGCACAGATACGCAGTATTTT. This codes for CASSQYSSTDTQYF.

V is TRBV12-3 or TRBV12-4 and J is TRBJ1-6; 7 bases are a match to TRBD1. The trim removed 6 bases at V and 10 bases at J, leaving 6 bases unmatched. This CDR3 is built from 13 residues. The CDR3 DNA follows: TGTGCCAGCAGGCTACAGGGGTACTCACCCCTCCACTTT. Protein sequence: CASRLQGYSPLHF.

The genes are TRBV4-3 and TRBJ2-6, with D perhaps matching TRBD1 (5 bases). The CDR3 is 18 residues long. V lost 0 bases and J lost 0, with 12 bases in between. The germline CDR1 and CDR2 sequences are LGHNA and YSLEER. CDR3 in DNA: TGCGCCAGCAGCCAAGATAGGGGCACTGTCTCTGGGGCCAACGTCCTGACTTTC. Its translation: CASSQDRGTVSGANVLTF.

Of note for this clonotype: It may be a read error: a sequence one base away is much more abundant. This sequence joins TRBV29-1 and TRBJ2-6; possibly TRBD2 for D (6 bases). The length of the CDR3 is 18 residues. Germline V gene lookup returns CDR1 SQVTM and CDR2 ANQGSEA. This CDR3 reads CSAEVRDGGQSGANVLTF. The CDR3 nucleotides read TGCAGCGCTGAAGTCCGTGACGGGGGTCAAAGTGGGGCCAACGTCCTGACTTTC.

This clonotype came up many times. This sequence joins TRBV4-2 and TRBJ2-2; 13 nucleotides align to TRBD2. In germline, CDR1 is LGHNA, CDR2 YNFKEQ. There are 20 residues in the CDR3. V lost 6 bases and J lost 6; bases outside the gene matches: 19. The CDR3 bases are TGTGCCAGCAGACCAAAGGGCTTTCGACTAGCGGGAGGAGATGCCGGGGAGCTGTTTTTT. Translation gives CASRPKGFRLAGGDAGELFF.

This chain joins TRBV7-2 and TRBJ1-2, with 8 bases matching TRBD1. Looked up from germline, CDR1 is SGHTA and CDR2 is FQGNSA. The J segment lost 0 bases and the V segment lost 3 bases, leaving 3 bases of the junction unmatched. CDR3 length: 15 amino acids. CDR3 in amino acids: CASSLDRAPNYGYTF. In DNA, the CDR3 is TGTGCCAGCAGCTTGGACAGGGCGCCTAACTATGGCTACACCTTC.

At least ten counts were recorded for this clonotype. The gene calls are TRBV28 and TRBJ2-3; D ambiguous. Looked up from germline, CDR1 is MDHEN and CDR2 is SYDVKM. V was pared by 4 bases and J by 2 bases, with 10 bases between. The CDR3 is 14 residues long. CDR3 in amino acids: CASSWNEITDTQYF. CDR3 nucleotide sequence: TGTGCCAGCAGTTGGAACGAAATCACAGATACGCAGTATTTT.

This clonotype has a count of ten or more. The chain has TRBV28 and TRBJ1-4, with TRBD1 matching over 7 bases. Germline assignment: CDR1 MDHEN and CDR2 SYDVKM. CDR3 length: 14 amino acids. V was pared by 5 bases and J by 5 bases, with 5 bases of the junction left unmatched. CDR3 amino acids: CASSGDRRNEKLFF. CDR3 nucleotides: TGTGCCAGCAGTGGGGACAGAAGGAATGAAAAACTGTTTTTT.

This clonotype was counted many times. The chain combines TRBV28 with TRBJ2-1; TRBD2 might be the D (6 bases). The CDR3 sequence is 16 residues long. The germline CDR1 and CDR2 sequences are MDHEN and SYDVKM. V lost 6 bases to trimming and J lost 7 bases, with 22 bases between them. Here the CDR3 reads CASSPPGTRRGNEQFF. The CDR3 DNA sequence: TGTGCCAGCAGCCCTCCCGGGACTCGGCGGGGTAATGAGCAGTTCTTC.